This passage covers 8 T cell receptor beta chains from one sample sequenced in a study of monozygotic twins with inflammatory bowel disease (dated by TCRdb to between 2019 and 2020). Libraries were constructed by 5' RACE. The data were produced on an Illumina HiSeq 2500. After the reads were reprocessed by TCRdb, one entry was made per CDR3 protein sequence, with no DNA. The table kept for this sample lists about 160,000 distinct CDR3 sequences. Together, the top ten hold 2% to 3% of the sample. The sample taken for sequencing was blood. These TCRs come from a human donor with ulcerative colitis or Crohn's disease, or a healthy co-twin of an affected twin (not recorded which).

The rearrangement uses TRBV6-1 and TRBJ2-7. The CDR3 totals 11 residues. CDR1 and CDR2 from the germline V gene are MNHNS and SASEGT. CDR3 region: CASRGPYEQYF.

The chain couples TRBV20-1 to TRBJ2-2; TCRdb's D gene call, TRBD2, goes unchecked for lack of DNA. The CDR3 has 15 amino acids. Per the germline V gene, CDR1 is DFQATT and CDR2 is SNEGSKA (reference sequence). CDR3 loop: CSAREPAGYTGELFF.

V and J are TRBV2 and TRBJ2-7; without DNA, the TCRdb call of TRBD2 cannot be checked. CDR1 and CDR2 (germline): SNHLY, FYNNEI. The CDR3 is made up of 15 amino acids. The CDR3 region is CASSLEGREAQEQYF.

The CDR3 protein is CASSTGQVGTEAFF. This chain links TRBV5-1 with TRBJ1-1. The CDR3 extends over 14 amino acids. The germline gives CDR1 SGHRS, CDR2 YFSETQ.

CDR3 sequence reads: CASSTATSGFYNEQFF. V gene TRBV5-6 combines with J gene TRBJ2-1; TCRdb's assignment of TRBD2 cannot be checked, as there is no DNA. Germline V CDR1 and CDR2: SGHDT, YYEEEE. The CDR3 length is 16 residues.

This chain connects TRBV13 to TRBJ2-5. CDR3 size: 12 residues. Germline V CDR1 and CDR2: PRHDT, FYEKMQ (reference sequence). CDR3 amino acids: CASSLNWETQYF.

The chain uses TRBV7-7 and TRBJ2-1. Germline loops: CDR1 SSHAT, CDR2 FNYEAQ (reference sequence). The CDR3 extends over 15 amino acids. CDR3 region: CASSPHGADYNEQFF.

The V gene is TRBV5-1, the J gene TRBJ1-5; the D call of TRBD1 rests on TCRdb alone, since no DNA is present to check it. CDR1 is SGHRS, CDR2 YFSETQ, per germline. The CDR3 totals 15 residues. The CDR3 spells CASSLGPGGGQPQHF.